A single sample gave rise to the 32 T cell receptor beta chains below, sequenced in a study of cytomegalovirus exposure and HLA in healthy donors. PCR involved 60 Vbeta and 13 Jbeta primers. The data were produced by immunoSEQ multiplex PCR, yet TCRdb's version contains in-frame clones alone and is incomplete. The data contain 200,000 or so clones, approximately 78% of them singletons. The sample comprised PBMCs. These receptors were collected from a woman younger than 30 in good health and CMV-seronegative.

The gene calls are TRBV7-9 and TRBJ2-1; TRBD2 matches 8 bases. The germline V gene has CDR1 SEHNR and CDR2 FQNEAQ (reference sequence). J gave up 2 bases and V 4 bases, and 4 bases lay outside the gene matches. The CDR3 length is 15 residues. CDR3 in amino acids: CASSSREGTYNEQFF. The CDR3 nucleotides read TGTGCCAGCAGCTCCCGGGAGGGAACCTACAATGAGCAGTTCTTC. Filled out from reference TRBV7-9 and TRBJ2-1, the complete variable domain reads DTGVSQNPRHKITKRGQNVTFRCDPISEHNRLYWYRQTLGQGPEFLTYFQNEAQLEKSRLLSDRFSAERPKGSFSTLEIQRTEQGDSAMYLCASSSREGTYNEQFFGPGTRLTVL.

This chain connects TRBV19 to TRBJ2-4; 8 bases match TRBD2. The CDR3 loop spans 15 amino acids. In germline, CDR1 is LNHDA, CDR2 SQIVND (reference sequence). With 5 bases clipped from V and 4 bases from J, the junction kept 7 bases outside the gene matches. The CDR3 nucleotides read TGTGCCAGTAGTTTCAAGCGGGAGAGAAAAAACATTCAGTACTTC. Translated: CASSFKRERKNIQYF. Together with reference TRBV19 and TRBJ2-4, the CDR3 gives the full variable domain: DGGITQSPKYLFRKEGQNVTLSCEQNLNHDAMYWYRQDPGQGLRLIYYSQIVNDFQKGDIAEGYSVSREKKESFPLTVTSAQKNPTAFYLCASSFKRERKNIQYFGAGTRLSVL.

This chain uses TRBV7-9 with TRBJ2-5, with 12 positions matching TRBD2. CDR3 size: 15 residues. V lost 5 bases and J lost 3; bases outside the gene matches: 4. Germline V gives CDR1 SEHNR, CDR2 FQNEAQ (reference sequence). CDR3 nucleotides: TGTGCCAGCAGCCCACGACTAGCGGGAGAAGAGACCCAGTACTTC. Its translation is CASSPRLAGEETQYF.

The chain recombines TRBV14 with TRBJ1-3; D unresolved. Germline CDR1 is SGHDN and CDR2 is FVKESK. This CDR3 spans 14 amino acids. Trimming took off 3 bases at V and 9 bases at J, with 15 bases between the two ends. The CDR3 reads CASSHGVRLSTIYF. The CDR3 DNA reads as TGTGCCAGCAGCCACGGAGTGAGGTTATCCACCATATATTTT.

V and J are TRBV7-9 and TRBJ1-4; TRBD1 is a possible D gene (5 bases). CDR3 length equals 16 residues. Germline CDR1 reads SEHNR; CDR2 reads FQNEAQ (reference sequence). The V and J ends lost 4 bases and 1 base respectively, with 13 bases between them. CDR3 nucleotides: TGTGCCAGCAGCTCCCCCAGGGCGCGAACTAATGAAAAACTGTTTTTT. The encoded protein is CASSSPRARTNEKLFF. Complete variable domain (other parts from reference TRBV7-9 and TRBJ1-4): DTGVSQNPRHKITKRGQNVTFRCDPISEHNRLYWYRQTLGQGPEFLTYFQNEAQLEKSRLLSDRFSAERPKGSFSTLEIQRTEQGDSAMYLCASSSPRARTNEKLFFGSGTQLSVL.

The chain has TRBV9 and TRBJ2-2; the match to TRBD2 covers 12 bases. CDR1 is SGDLS and CDR2 is YYNGEE in the germline V gene. Losses at the gene ends were 5 bases for V and 4 bases for J; bases not matched to a gene: 3. The CDR3 extends over 15 amino acids. The DNA of the CDR3 is TGTGCCAGCAGTCGGACTAGCGGGACCACCGGGGAGCTGTTTTTT. It encodes CASSRTSGTTGELFF.

This clone was recorded once. This chain uses TRBV7-2 with TRBJ2-1, with D perhaps matching TRBD2 (6 bases). CDR1 SGHTA and CDR2 FQGNSA come from the germline V gene. V lost 4 bases to trimming and J lost 0 bases, with 13 bases between them. The CDR3 has 16 residues. DNA of the CDR3: TGTGCCAGCAGCTCTGGACTAACTGGCTCCTACAATGAGCAGTTCTTC. Its translation is CASSSGLTGSYNEQFF.

This clone was observed once. This chain joins TRBV28 and TRBJ2-2; 8 bases map to TRBD1. The junction had 4 bases not matched to a gene; V was cut back by 3 bases and J by 4 bases. Per germline, CDR1 MDHEN and CDR2 SYDVKM. The CDR3 runs to 15 residues. This CDR3 is CASSLDRAGTGELFF. DNA of the CDR3: TGTGCCAGCAGTTTGGACAGGGCGGGCACCGGGGAGCTGTTTTTT.

V gene TRBV14 combines with J gene TRBJ1-2; 7 bases line up with TRBD1. CDR1 SGHDN and CDR2 FVKESK come from the germline V gene. Trimming removed 4 bases from V and 5 bases from J; junction bases left unmatched: 10. The CDR3 loop spans 15 amino acids. The CDR3 sequence: CASSPGTLRGYGYTF. CDR3 DNA sequence: TGTGCCAGCAGCCCCGGGACCCTCAGGGGGTATGGCTACACCTTC. Complete variable domain (other parts from reference TRBV14 and TRBJ1-2): EAGVTQFPSHSVIEKGQTVTLRCDPISGHDNLYWYRRVMGKEIKFLLHFVKESKQDESGMPNNRFLAERTGGTYSTLKVQPAELEDSGVYFCASSPGTLRGYGYTFGSGTRLTVV.

V and J are TRBV28 and TRBJ2-1; 11 bases align to TRBD2. Unmatched junction bases numbered 15, after V lost 4 bases and J lost 7 bases. Germline CDR1 is MDHEN and CDR2 is SYDVKM. This CDR3 is 18 amino acids long. CDR3 bases: TGTGCCAGCAGTTACCTTGAGTTAGCGGGAGGGCCGGAGAATGAGCAGTTCTTC. This gives the protein CASSYLELAGGPENEQFF. Combining the CDR3 with reference TRBV28 and TRBJ2-1 gives the whole variable domain DVKVTQSSRYLVKRTGEKVFLECVQDMDHENMFWYRQDPGLGLRLIYFSYDVKMKEKGDIPEGYSVSREKKERFSLILESASTNQTSMYLCASSYLELAGGPENEQFFGPGTRLTVL.

The chain is built from TRBV7-2 and TRBJ2-1; 10 nucleotides line up with TRBD2. V was pared by 3 bases and J by 4 bases, with 3 bases of the junction left unmatched. Germline values: CDR1 SGHTA, CDR2 FQGNSA. This CDR3 comprises 15 residues. The CDR3 DNA reads as TGTGCCAGCAGCTTTAGCGGGGGGAGGTACAATGAGCAGTTCTTC. Amino acid sequence: CASSFSGGRYNEQFF.

This chain uses TRBV5-1 with TRBJ2-1; 13 nucleotides line up with TRBD2. Germline lookup yields CDR1 SGHRS and CDR2 YFSETQ. The CDR3 loop spans 14 amino acids. V shed 3 bases, J shed 7 bases, and the junction held 1 base outside the gene matches. The DNA of the CDR3 is TGCGCCAGCAGCTGGACTAGCGGGGGAAATGAGCAGTTCTTC. It codes for CASSWTSGGNEQFF.

J is TRBJ1-3 and V is TRBV30, with unresolved D. There are 15 residues in the CDR3. Trimming took off 1 base at V and 0 bases at J, with 10 bases between the two ends. CDR1 is GTSNPN, CDR2 SVGIG, per germline (reference sequence). The CDR3 loop is CAWSGSGLSGNTIYF. CDR3 sequence (DNA): TGTGCCTGGAGTGGGAGCGGGCTCTCTGGAAACACCATATATTTT.

The chain carries TRBV11-2 and TRBJ2-2, with D tentatively TRBD2 (5 bases). The V end was cut by 3 bases, the J end by 6 bases, with 14 bases between. CDR1 SGHAT and CDR2 FQNNGV come from the germline V gene. This CDR3 comprises 15 residues. The DNA for the CDR3 is TGTGCCAGCAGCTTCCAGTACGGGATTTCCGGGGAGCTGTTTTTT. It specifies CASSFQYGISGELFF.

CDR3 residues: CASRGTGGVETQYF. The CDR3 coding sequence is TGTGCCAGCAGGGGCACAGGGGGCGTGGAGACCCAGTACTTC. The chain uses TRBV2 and TRBJ2-5, with 9 bases lining up with TRBD1. The CDR3 spans 14 residues. Germline V gene sequence: CDR1 SNHLY, CDR2 FYNNEI. V lost 6 bases, J lost 5 bases, and 7 bases stayed unmatched.

This clone appeared once. V gene TRBV5-1 combines with J gene TRBJ2-5; TRBD2 matches at 8 bases. V shed 3 bases and J 5 bases; nucleotides not matched to a gene: 6. There are 14 residues in the CDR3. Germline CDR1 reads SGHRS; CDR2 reads YFSETQ. CDR3 residues: CASSSPGGVETQYF. The CDR3 DNA sequence: TGCGCCAGCAGCTCGCCGGGAGGGGTGGAGACCCAGTACTTC.

In this sample, this clone turned up a few times. This chain joins TRBV6-1 and TRBJ1-4; D remains unclear. Trimming removed 6 bases at V and 0 bases at J, with 11 bases between. The germline CDR1 and CDR2 sequences are MNHNS and SASEGT. The CDR3 extends over 15 amino acids. CDR3 nucleotide sequence: TGTGCCAGCAGCCAGTACACCGCAACTAATGAAAAACTGTTTTTT. It yields the protein CASSQYTATNEKLFF.

The V gene is TRBV5-5, the J gene TRBJ1-2; D not certain. The CDR3 covers 12 residues. CDR1 and CDR2 (germline): SGHKS, YYEKEE (reference sequence). Trimming took 2 bases from V and 3 from J, leaving 5 bases between them. CDR3 residues: CASSFADYGYTF. The CDR3 DNA reads as TGTGCCAGCAGCTTCGCAGACTATGGCTACACCTTC.

CDR3 sequence reads: CASSFGQGVTNYGYTF. The DNA of the CDR3 is TGTGCCAGCAGTTTTGGACAGGGAGTGACTAACTATGGCTACACCTTC. J is TRBJ1-2 and V is TRBV6-6; TRBD1 agrees at 8 bases. This CDR3 contains 16 residues. The V gene's germline CDR1 is MNHNY and CDR2 SVGAGI (reference sequence). Germline trimming cut 4 bases from V and 0 bases from J; bases unmatched to any gene: 7.

This clone was detected only once. The chain has TRBV11-3 and TRBJ1-2; D unclear. Trimming left V 6 bases short and J 4 bases short, with 15 bases between. The CDR3 totals 14 residues. Germline CDR1 and CDR2: SGHNT and YENEEA. The CDR3 sequence is CASSAPDTVYGYTF. CDR3 sequence (DNA): TGTGCCAGCAGTGCACCCGACACGGTCTATGGCTACACCTTC. The entire variable domain, with the rest obtained from reference TRBV11-3 and TRBJ1-2, is as follows: EAGVVQSPRYKIIEKKQPVAFWCNPISGHNTLYWYLQNLGQGPELLIRYENEEAVDDSQLPKDRFSAERLKGVDSTLKIQPAELGDSAVYLCASSAPDTVYGYTFGSGTRLTVV.

This chain uses TRBV5-8 with TRBJ1-1; the D is unclear. In germline, CDR1 is SGHTS, CDR2 YDEGEE. CDR3 length: 14 residues. V gave up 1 base and J gave up 5 bases, with 12 bases separating them. CDR3 DNA sequence: TGTGCCAGCAGCTTGTACCCCGGAGGGACTGAAGCTTTCTTT. It encodes CASSLYPGGTEAFF.

V usage is TRBV21-1 and J usage is TRBJ1-1. TRBV21-1 is shown as a pseudogene. The length of the CDR3 is 15 residues. This chain's CDR3 is CASSSPGGGHTEAFF. The CDR3 region has the DNA TGTGCCAGCAGCTCCCCTGGGGGGGGGCACACTGAAGCTTTCTTT.

V gene TRBV10-3 combines with J gene TRBJ1-2; 8 nucleotides line up with TRBD1. The CDR3 has 13 residues. Unmatched junction bases numbered 3, after V lost 3 bases and J lost 6 bases. In germline, CDR1 is ENHRY, CDR2 SYGVKD. The CDR3: CAISEGQGDGYTF. CDR3 nucleotide sequence: TGTGCCATCAGTGAAGGACAGGGCGATGGCTACACCTTC.

CDR3 in amino acids: CASSLVGIAGANEQFF. CDR3 nucleotide sequence: TGTGCCAGCAGCTTGGTTGGGATCGCAGGGGCAAATGAGCAGTTCTTC. The chain combines TRBV5-6 with TRBJ2-1; the D gene is possibly TRBD1 (6 bases). Trimming shortened V by 0 bases and J by 7 bases, and 17 bases separated the two germline ends. Germline CDR1 is SGHDT and CDR2 is YYEEEE. The CDR3 is made up of 16 amino acids.

This clone was seen a few times. V usage is TRBV5-5 and J usage is TRBJ1-1; D perhaps matches TRBD1 (6 bases). In germline, CDR1 is SGHKS, CDR2 YYEKEE (reference sequence). The CDR3 is 13 amino acids. Trimming removed 4 bases from V and 11 bases from J, with 18 bases in between. Here the CDR3 reads CASSRDTLGDAFF. The CDR3 DNA reads as TGTGCCAGCAGCCGGGACACTCTAGGGGACGCTTTCTTT.

This chain uses TRBV29-1 with TRBJ1-1; D remains unclear. Per the germline V gene, CDR1 is SQVTM and CDR2 is ANQGSEA. V lost 4 bases and J lost 5, with 11 bases in between. The CDR3 runs 12 residues. The CDR3 DNA reads as TGCAGCGTTGGGCGTAGGGAGACTGAAGCTTTCTTT. It is translated as CSVGRRETEAFF. Together with reference TRBV29-1 and TRBJ1-1, the CDR3 gives the full variable domain: SAVISQKPSRDICQRGTSLTIQCQVDSQVTMMFWYRQQPGQSLTLIATANQGSEATYESGFVIDKFPISRPNLTFSTLTVSNMSPEDSSIYLCSVGRRETEAFFGQGTRLTVV.

This chain joins TRBV27 and TRBJ1-2, with 7 nucleotides matching TRBD1. The trim removed 6 bases at V and 0 bases at J, leaving 10 bases unmatched. The CDR3 length is 16 residues. From germline, CDR1 is MNHEY and CDR2 SMNVEV (reference sequence). The CDR3 nucleotides are TGTGCCAGCAGCCGCCTCGGACAGGAAGCTAACTATGGCTACACCTTC. This encodes CASSRLGQEANYGYTF.

The gene calls are TRBV19 and TRBJ1-5, with TRBD1 matching 8 bases. V lost 1 base, J lost 7 bases, and 9 bases stayed unmatched. Germline V gene lookup returns CDR1 LNHDA and CDR2 SQIVND (reference sequence). There are 16 residues in the CDR3. The DNA of the CDR3 is TGTGCCAGTAGTATAGGTCCCAGGGGGCGCCCCCAGCCCCAGCATTTT. Its translation is CASSIGPRGRPQPQHF. The variable domain in full, completed from reference TRBV19 and TRBJ1-5, reads DGGITQSPKYLFRKEGQNVTLSCEQNLNHDAMYWYRQDPGQGLRLIYYSQIVNDFQKGDIAEGYSVSREKKESFPLTVTSAQKNPTAFYLCASSIGPRGRPQPQHFGDGTRLSIL.

The V and J genes are TRBV29-1 and TRBJ2-3; a possible D gene is TRBD1 (6 bases). The CDR3 extends over 13 amino acids. The V gene's germline CDR1 is SQVTM and CDR2 ANQGSEA. Trimming removed 2 bases from V and 3 bases from J, with 9 bases in between. The CDR3 bases are TGCAGCGTTGAAAGGGGGAGAACAGATACGCAGTATTTT. This sequence encodes CSVERGRTDTQYF.

The chain is built from TRBV5-1 and TRBJ2-3; 9 bases are a match to TRBD1. The J segment lost 0 bases and the V segment lost 4 bases, leaving 3 bases of the junction unmatched. The CDR3 has 15 amino acids. CDR1 is SGHRS, CDR2 YFSETQ, per germline. The CDR3 sequence: CASSQGQGSTDTQYF. The CDR3 DNA is TGCGCCAGCAGCCAAGGACAGGGGAGCACAGATACGCAGTATTTT.

CDR3 in DNA: TGTGCCAGCACCTGGACAGGGAACAATGAGCAGTTCTTC. Residues: CASTWTGNNEQFF. This chain links TRBV27 with TRBJ2-1, with 8 bases identical to TRBD1. Trimming cost V 7 bases and J 5 bases; bases outside gene matches: 4. The CDR3 is 13 amino acids. Germline V gives CDR1 MNHEY, CDR2 SMNVEV (reference sequence).

The gene calls are TRBV15 and TRBJ1-3; 9 bases align to TRBD1. The ends lost 3 bases at V and 4 bases at J; junction bases unmatched: 7. The CDR3 is made up of 16 amino acids. Germline-derived CDR1 and CDR2 are LNHNV and YYDKDF (reference sequence). CDR3 DNA sequence: TGTGCCACCAGCAGTACCGGGACAGGGACAGGAAACACCATATATTTT. This encodes CATSSTGTGTGNTIYF.